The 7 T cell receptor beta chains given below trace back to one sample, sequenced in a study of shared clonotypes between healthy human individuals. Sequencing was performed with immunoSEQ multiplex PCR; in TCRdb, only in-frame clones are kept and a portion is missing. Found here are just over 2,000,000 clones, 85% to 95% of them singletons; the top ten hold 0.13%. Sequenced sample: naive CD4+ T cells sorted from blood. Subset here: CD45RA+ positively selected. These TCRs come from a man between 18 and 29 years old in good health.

This chain's CDR3 is CAARVGREETGELFF. The CDR3 DNA follows: TGTGCCGCAAGGGTCGGCAGGGAAGAGACCGGGGAGCTGTTTTTT. The chain has TRBV19 and TRBJ2-2, with D possibly TRBD1 on 5 matching bases. V lost 11 bases and J lost 5, with 21 bases in between. Germline lookup yields CDR1 LNHDA and CDR2 SQIVND (reference sequence). The CDR3 is 15 amino acids.

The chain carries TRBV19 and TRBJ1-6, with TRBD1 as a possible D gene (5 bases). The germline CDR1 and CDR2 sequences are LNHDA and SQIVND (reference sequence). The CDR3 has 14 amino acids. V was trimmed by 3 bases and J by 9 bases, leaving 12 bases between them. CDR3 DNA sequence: TGTGCCAGTAGTATGCCGGGGGTAGGTTCACCCCTCCACTTT. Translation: CASSMPGVGSPLHF.

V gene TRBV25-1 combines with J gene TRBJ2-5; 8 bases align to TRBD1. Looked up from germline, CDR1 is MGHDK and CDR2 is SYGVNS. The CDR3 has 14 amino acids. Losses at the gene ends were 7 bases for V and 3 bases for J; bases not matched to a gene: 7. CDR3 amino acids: CASTWAGGEETQYF. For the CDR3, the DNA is TGTGCCAGCACCTGGGCAGGGGGCGAAGAGACCCAGTACTTC.

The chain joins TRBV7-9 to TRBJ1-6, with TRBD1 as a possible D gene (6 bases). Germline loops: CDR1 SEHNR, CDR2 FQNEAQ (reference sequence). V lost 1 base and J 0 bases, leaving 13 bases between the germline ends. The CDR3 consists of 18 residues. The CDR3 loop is CASSLGRGASSYNSPLHF. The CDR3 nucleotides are TGTGCCAGCAGCTTAGGTCGGGGGGCGAGCTCCTATAATTCACCCCTCCACTTT.

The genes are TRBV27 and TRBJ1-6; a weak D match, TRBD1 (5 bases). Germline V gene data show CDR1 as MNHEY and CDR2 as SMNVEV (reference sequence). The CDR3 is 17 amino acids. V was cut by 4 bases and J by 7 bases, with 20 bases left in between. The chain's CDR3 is CASSSDEGPKGNSPLHF. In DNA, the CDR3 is TGTGCCAGCAGTTCCGATGAGGGACCAAAAGGGAATTCACCCCTCCACTTT.

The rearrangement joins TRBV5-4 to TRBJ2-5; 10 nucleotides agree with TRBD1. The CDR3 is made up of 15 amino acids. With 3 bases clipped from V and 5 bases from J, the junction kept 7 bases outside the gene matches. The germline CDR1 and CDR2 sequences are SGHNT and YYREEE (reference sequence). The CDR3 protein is CASSSPGQGLETQYF. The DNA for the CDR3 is TGTGCCAGCAGCTCGCCGGGACAGGGGCTCGAGACCCAGTACTTC.

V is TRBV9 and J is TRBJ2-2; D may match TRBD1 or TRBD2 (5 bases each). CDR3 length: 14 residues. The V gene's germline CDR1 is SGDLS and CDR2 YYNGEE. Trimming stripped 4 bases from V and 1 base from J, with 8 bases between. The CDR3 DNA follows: TGTGCCAGCAGCCAGGGACGGAACACCGGGGAGCTGTTTTTT. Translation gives CASSQGRNTGELFF. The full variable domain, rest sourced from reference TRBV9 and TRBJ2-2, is DSGVTQTPKHLITATGQRVTLRCSPRSGDLSVYWYQQSLDQGLQFLIQYYNGEERAKGNILERFSAQQFPDLHSELNLSSLELGDSALYFCASSQGRNTGELFFGEGSRLTVL.